Described below is a single T cell receptor beta chain sequence and its context. Its specificity is unknown. This sample was included in a study of cytomegalovirus exposure and HLA in healthy donors. Whole-study context: In a previous analysis, around 110 million unique TCR beta sequences were found from roughly 200 million T cells.

Vbeta (60) and Jbeta (13) primers were used in the PCR. Clones were read by immunoSEQ multiplex PCR, and TCRdb kept only the in-frame ones, dropping some. The sample carries a few hundred thousand clones, approximately 90% recorded once. Overall study results and limits: Equally common other TCR beta chains were less clonally expanded than HLA-associated ones, a later analysis found. It was reportedly the case that the classifier diagnosed cytomegalovirus status with high specificity and sensitivity. Versus the approximately 720-donor mean, an Asian-associated ancestry cluster reportedly showed fewer N-insertions in a later analysis.

This clonotype was sampled from a woman aged 18-29 years in good health and CMV-seronegative. Sequencing was carried out using PBMCs.

This CDR3 is CASSENWWEQYF. CDR3 nucleotide sequence: TGTGCCAGCAGTGAGAACTGGTGGGAGCAGTACTTC. V usage is TRBV2 and J usage is TRBJ2-7, with D uncertain. This CDR3 region has 12 residues. The V gene's germline CDR1 is SNHLY and CDR2 FYNNEI. V lost 3 bases and J 7 bases, leaving 10 bases between the germline ends.